Listed below are T cell receptor beta chains from one sample, sequenced in a study of T cell responses to AZD1222 COVID-19 vaccine. Data came from immunoSEQ multiplex PCR; TCRdb stores just in-frame clones and leaves some out. Among around 130,000 clones listed, about 94% were seen once. Sequences were derived from peripheral blood, sampled 28 days after the second AZD1222 dose. The origin of the receptors is an adult who received the AZD1222 COVID-19 vaccine. Each CDR3 is given with its conserved first and last residue. D genes are given only for firm matches. Clone size, where shown, is once, few, many, or a class for clones that have expanded.

d_gene	abundance	v_gene	j_gene	CDR3aa	CDR3nt
TRBD1	.	TRBV7-9	TRBJ2-1	CASSVRDRVNEQFF	TGTGCCAGCAGTGTCCGGGACAGGGTAAATGAGCAGTTCTTC
TRBD2	.	TRBV18	TRBJ2-1	CASSPSTGLRLSGGTYNEQFF	TGTGCCAGCTCACCTAGTACAGGCCTCCGATTAAGCGGGGGGACCTACAATGAGCAGTTCTTC
.	.	TRBV6-5	TRBJ2-7	CATLDSYEQYF	TGTGCCACCCTAGATAGCTACGAGCAGTACTTC
.	.	TRBV7-2	TRBJ2-2	CASSLGFLARTGELFF	TGTGCCAGCAGCTTAGGCTTCCTAGCCCGCACCGGGGAGCTGTTTTTT
TRBD1	once	TRBV2	TRBJ1-5	CASSYRGGSNQPQHF	TGTGCCAGCAGTTACAGGGGCGGGAGCAATCAGCCCCAGCATTTT
TRBD2	.	TRBV9	TRBJ2-1	CASSGGGRDDNEQFF	TGTGCCAGCAGCGGCGGCGGGAGAGACGACAATGAGCAGTTCTTC
.	.	TRBV19	TRBJ1-4	CASSEQGGTNEKLFF	TGTGCCAGTAGTGAACAGGGCGGAACTAATGAAAAACTGTTTTTT
TRBD2	once	TRBV12-3/TRBV12-4	TRBJ2-7	CASSRDYLYEQYF	TGTGCCAGCAGCCGGGACTATTTATACGAGCAGTACTTC
TRBD2	.	TRBV9	TRBJ2-1	CASSVEAGTHNEQFF	TGTGCCAGCAGCGTAGAAGCGGGGACGCACAATGAGCAGTTCTTC
TRBD1	.	TRBV28	TRBJ1-1	CASSSGTGRMNTEAFF	TGTGCCAGCAGTTCCGGGACAGGGAGGATGAACACTGAAGCTTTCTTT
.	.	TRBV12-3/TRBV12-4	TRBJ1-5	CASKNGDRRPQHF	TGTGCCAGCAAGAACGGAGATCGTCGGCCCCAGCATTTT
.	.	TRBV7-8	TRBJ1-3	CASSFGSGNTIYF	TGTGCCAGCAGCTTCGGATCTGGAAACACCATATATTTT
TRBD1	.	TRBV11-2	TRBJ1-3	CASSTGGASGNTIYF	TGTGCCAGCTCCACAGGGGGCGCGTCTGGAAACACCATATATTTT
TRBD1	.	TRBV19	TRBJ1-5	CASSGGDRNQPQHF	TGTGCCAGTAGCGGGGGGGACAGGAATCAGCCCCAGCATTTT
.	.	TRBV2	TRBJ2-5	CASRPRTGQETQYF	TGTGCCAGCCGACCCAGGACTGGCCAAGAGACCCAGTACTTC
.	.	TRBV20-1	TRBJ2-1	CSALGLEVPFF	TGCAGTGCCTTAGGGTTGGAGGTTCCATTCTTC
.	.	TRBV12-3/TRBV12-4	TRBJ1-4	CASSPTRNKLFF	TGTGCCAGCAGTCCAACCCGCAACAAACTGTTTTTT
.	.	TRBV25-1	TRBJ1-5	CASSEEYGPTQHF	TGTGCCAGCAGTGAGGAGTATGGGCCGACGCAGCATTTT
.	.	TRBV28	TRBJ2-1	CASSLSSYNEQFF	TGTGCCAGCAGTTTAAGTTCCTACAATGAGCAGTTCTTC
TRBD1	.	TRBV24-1	TRBJ1-1	CATSEGGTEAWDRAFF	TGTGCCACCAGTGAGGGGGGGACAGAGGCCTGGGACCGTGCTTTCTTT
TRBD1	.	TRBV19	TRBJ2-1	CASRKFLPGQGLNEQFF	TGTGCCAGTAGAAAATTTCTGCCGGGACAGGGCCTCAATGAGCAGTTCTTC
TRBD1	.	TRBV28	TRBJ1-6	CASSHGWGTDYNSPLHF	TGTGCCAGCAGTCATGGGTGGGGGACAGACTATAATTCACCCCTCCACTTT
.	.	TRBV29-1	TRBJ1-4	CSVGATQDEKLFF	TGCAGCGTTGGGGCCACTCAAGATGAAAAACTGTTTTTT